This T cell receptor (beta chain) was found in a study of control samples from healthy donors and cancer patients. This CDR3 region has 15 residues. Per germline, CDR1 SGHTA and CDR2 FQGTGA. Trimming stripped 0 bases from V and 3 bases from J, with 11 bases between. Using immunoSEQ multiplex PCR, the repertoire was profiled, and TCRdb retains in-frame clones only, with some absent. The sample carries about 50,000 clones, approximately 95% recorded once. The source material was blood. The TCR sequence derives from a woman in her 30s in good health. This sequence joins TRBV7-3 and TRBJ1-1, with a possible D match to TRBD1 (5 bases). As DNA, the CDR3 is TGTGCCAGCAGCTTAACGCCAGGGAGAGACACTGAAGCTTTCTTT. It encodes CASSLTPGRDTEAFF.